The following is a T cell receptor beta chain sequence with its context. Antigen specificity is unknown. Germline CDR1 MNHNS, CDR2 SASEGT. The CDR3 spans 15 residues. V was pared by 3 bases and J by 0 bases, with 6 bases between. The sample comes from a study of blood T cells in healthy people across ages. Whole-study results and caveats: With unsorted PBMCs, a conclusive comparison of naive versus antigen-experienced cells was not possible. Expanded clonotype shifts may have been confounded, as the donors had an unknown CMV status.

Using a J-beta primer mix together with a sample-barcoded 5' primer, a second PCR was run for about 6 to 12 cycles. A tag from a template-switch adaptor with 12 random nucleotides marked each cDNA molecule. Using its own MiXCR run on the 5' RACE reads, TCRdb lists one record per CDR3 protein. Of 1.5 million to 2 million distinct CDR3 sequences listed, approximately 32% are singletons. Sequenced sample: blood. This TCR derives from a woman aged 25 to 39 in good health. The chain is built from TRBV6-1 and TRBJ2-6; no reliable D call. Here the CDR3 reads CASSEGYSGANVLTF. As DNA, the CDR3 is TGTGCCAGCAGTGAGGGGTACTCTGGGGCCAACGTCCTGACTTTC.